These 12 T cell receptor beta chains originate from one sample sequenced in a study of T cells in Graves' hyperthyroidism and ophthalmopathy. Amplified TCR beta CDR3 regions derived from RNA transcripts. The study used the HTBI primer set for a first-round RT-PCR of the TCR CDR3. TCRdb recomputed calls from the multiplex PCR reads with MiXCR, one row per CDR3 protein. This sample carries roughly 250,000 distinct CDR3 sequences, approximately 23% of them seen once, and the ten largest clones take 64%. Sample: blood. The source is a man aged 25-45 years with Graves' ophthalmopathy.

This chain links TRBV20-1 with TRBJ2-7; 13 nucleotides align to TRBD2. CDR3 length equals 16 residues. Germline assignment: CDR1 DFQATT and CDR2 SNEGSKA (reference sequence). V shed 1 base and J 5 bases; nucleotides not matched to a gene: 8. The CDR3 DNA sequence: TGCAGTGCTAGAGCAGCTGGGACTAGCGGGACCGACGAGCAGTACTTC. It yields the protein CSARAAGTSGTDEQYF.

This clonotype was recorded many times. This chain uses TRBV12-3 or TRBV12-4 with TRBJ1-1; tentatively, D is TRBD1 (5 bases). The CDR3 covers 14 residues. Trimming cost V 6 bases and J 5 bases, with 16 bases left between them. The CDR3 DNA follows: TGTGCCAGCAGACTACAGGCCGGAGGTACTGAAGCTTTCTTT. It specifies CASRLQAGGTEAFF.

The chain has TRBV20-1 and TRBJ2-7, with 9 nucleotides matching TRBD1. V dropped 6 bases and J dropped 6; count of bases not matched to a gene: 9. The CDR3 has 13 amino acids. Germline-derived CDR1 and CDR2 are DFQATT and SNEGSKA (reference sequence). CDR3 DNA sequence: TGCAGTGCCGACGCCTCGACAGGGGGCGAGCAGTACTTC. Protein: CSADASTGGEQYF.

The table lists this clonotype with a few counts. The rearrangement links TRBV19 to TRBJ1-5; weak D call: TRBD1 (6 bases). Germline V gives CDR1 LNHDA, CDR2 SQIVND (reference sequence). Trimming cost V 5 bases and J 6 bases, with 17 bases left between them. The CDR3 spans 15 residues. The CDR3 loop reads CASSHQDRGAQPQHF. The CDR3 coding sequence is TGTGCCAGTAGTCACCAGGACAGAGGGGCTCAGCCCCAGCATTTT.

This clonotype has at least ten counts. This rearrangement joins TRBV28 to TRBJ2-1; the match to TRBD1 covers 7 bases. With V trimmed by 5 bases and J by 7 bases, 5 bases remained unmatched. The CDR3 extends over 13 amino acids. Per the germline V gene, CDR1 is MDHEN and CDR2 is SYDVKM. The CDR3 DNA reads TGTGCCAGCAGTCCACAGGGGTGGAATGAGCAGTTCTTC. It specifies CASSPQGWNEQFF.

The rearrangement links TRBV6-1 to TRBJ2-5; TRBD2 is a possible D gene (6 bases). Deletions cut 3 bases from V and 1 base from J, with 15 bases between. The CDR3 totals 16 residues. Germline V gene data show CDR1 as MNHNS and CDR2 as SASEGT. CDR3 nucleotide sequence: TGTGCCAGCAGTGATTTGGGGGGAGGAGCCCAAGAGACCCAGTACTTC. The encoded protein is CASSDLGGGAQETQYF.

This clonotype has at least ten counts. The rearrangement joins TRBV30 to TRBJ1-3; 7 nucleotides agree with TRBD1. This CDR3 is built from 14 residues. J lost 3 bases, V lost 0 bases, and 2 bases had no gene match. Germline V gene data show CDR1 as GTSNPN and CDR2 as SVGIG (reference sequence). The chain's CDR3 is CAWSVRTGGNTIYF. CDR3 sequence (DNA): TGTGCCTGGAGTGTTCGGACAGGTGGAAACACCATATATTTT.

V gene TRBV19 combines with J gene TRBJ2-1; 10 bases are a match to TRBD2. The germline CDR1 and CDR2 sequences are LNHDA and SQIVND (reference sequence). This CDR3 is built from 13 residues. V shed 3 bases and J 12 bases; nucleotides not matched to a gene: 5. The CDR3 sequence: CASSISSGSVQFF. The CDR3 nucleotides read TGTGCCAGTAGTATCTCTAGCGGGAGTGTGCAGTTCTTC.

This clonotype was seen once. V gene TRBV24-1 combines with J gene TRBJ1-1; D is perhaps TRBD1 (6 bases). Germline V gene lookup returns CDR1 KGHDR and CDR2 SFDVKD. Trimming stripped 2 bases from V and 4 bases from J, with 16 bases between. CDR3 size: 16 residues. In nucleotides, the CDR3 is TGTGCCACCAGTGATTGGGGTTGGGGGCCGGGCACTGAAGCTTTCTTT. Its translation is CATSDWGWGPGTEAFF.

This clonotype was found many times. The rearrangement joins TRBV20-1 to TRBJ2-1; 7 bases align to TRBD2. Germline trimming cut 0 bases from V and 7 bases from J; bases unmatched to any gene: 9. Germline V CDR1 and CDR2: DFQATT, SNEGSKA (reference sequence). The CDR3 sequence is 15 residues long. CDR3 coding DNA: TGCAGTGCTAGAGATCCCAGTGGGAGGGTGAATGAGCAGTTCTTC. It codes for CSARDPSGRVNEQFF.

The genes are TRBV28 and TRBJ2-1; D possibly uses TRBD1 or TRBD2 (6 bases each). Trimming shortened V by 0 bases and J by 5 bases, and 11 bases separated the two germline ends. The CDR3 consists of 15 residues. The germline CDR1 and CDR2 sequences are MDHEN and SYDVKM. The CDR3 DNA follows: TGTGCCAGCAGTTTATGGGGGGGCAGGGACAATGAGCAGTTCTTC. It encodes CASSLWGGRDNEQFF. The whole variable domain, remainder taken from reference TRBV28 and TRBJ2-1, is DVKVTQSSRYLVKRTGEKVFLECVQDMDHENMFWYRQDPGLGLRLIYFSYDVKMKEKGDIPEGYSVSREKKERFSLILESASTNQTSMYLCASSLWGGRDNEQFFGPGTRLTVL.

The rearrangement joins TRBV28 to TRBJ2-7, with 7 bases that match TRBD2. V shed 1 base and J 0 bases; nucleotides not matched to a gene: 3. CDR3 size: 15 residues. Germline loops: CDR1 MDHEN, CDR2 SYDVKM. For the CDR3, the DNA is TGTGCCAGCAGTTTATCAGCGGGACCCTCCTACGAGCAGTACTTC. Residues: CASSLSAGPSYEQYF.